Detailed here is one T cell receptor (beta chain). Assay: immunoSEQ multiplex PCR; the TCRdb copy retains only in-frame clones and omits some. The data hold more than 2,000,000 clones, with roughly 93% observed a single time. The sample is drawn from a study of shared clonotypes between healthy human individuals. This sequence was found in a man between 18 and 35 years old in good health. Some clones in this sample may be carry-over from other donors' samples. Sequencing input: naive CD4+ T cells from PBMCs. Documented subset: CD45RA+ positively selected.

The CDR3 here is CASRGSSLAGASYEQYF. CDR3 nucleotides: TGTGCCAGTCGGGGCAGCTCTTTAGCGGGGGCCTCCTACGAGCAGTACTTC. The rearrangement joins TRBV19 to TRBJ2-7, with 9 bases identical to TRBD2. V lost 8 bases, J lost 0 bases, and 14 bases stayed unmatched. The CDR3 is 17 residues long. Germline CDR1 LNHDA, CDR2 SQIVND (reference sequence).